This T cell receptor (beta chain) was documented in a study of shared clonotypes between healthy human individuals. Overall study: In total, the donors were a couple of women and a few men aged 18 to 49.

Trimming took off 6 bases at V and 2 bases at J, with 14 bases between the two ends. Germline V lookup: CDR1 KGHSH, CDR2 LQKENI. The CDR3 extends over 14 amino acids. In this sample, this clone turned up once. Its antigen is unidentified. Overall study findings and caveats: Clonotype sharing among donors was expected to depend on sequencing depth.

Repertoires were generated with immunoSEQ multiplex PCR, while TCRdb's copy carries only in-frame clones and drops some. The table has fewer than 700,000 clones, 70% to 80% seen once. The rearrangement uses TRBV18 and TRBJ2-7; D gene unclear. The sequence was collected from a woman aged 40 to 55 in good health. Some clones in this sample may be carry-over from other donors' samples. The sample taken for sequencing was PBMCs. The CDR3 DNA is TGTGCCAGCTCCCCGAGTACAGCAACCTACGAGCAGTACTTC. This encodes CASSPSTATYEQYF.